This TCR beta chain stems from a study of cytomegalovirus exposure and HLA in healthy donors. Study-wide findings and caveats: Listed as cytomegalovirus-associated were 150 to 200 TCR beta chains. The authors later found TCR association rates varying by HLA locus, with DRB1 most and HLA-C fewest.

CDR1 is KGHSH and CDR2 is LQKENI in the germline V gene. The CDR3 is 15 amino acids. Trimming cost V 1 base and J 0 bases, with 8 bases left between them. Turning to this clone: Antigen specificity is unknown.

This PCR relied on a set of 60 Vbeta primers and 13 Jbeta primers. Assay: immunoSEQ multiplex PCR; the TCRdb copy retains only in-frame clones and omits some. The table includes roughly 100,000 clones, around 66% detected once. The clonotype originates from a woman aged 50 to 60 in good health and CMV-seronegative. Material for sequencing was PBMCs. V gene TRBV18 combines with J gene TRBJ2-3; no clear D gene. The CDR3, as DNA: TGTGCCAGCTCACCACGTCAGGATAGCACAGATACGCAGTATTTT. Its protein is CASSPRQDSTDTQYF.